These T cell receptor beta chains were read from a single sample in a study of T cells in Graves' hyperthyroidism and ophthalmopathy. TCRdb re-called the multiplex PCR reads through MiXCR, storing one row per CDR3 protein. The sample contains 650,000 to 700,000 distinct CDR3 sequences, approximately 15% of which appear only once. The sample consisted of blood. The receptor source for this set is a man in his fifties with Graves' hyperthyroidism. Each CDR3 is given with its conserved first and last residue. The order of the fields is J gene, CDR3 length, D gene, clone size, V gene, CDR3 protein, CDR3 DNA. A D gene is named only where the DNA matches it firmly. Rows may omit the clone size; those that give it use once, few, many or a size class.

J gene: TRBJ2-5; CDR3 length: 18; D gene: TRBD2; clone size: many; V gene: TRBV12-3/TRBV12-4; CDR3 protein: CASSTGQRGLAGVETQYF; CDR3 DNA: TGTGCCAGCAGTACCGGACAAAGGGGACTAGCGGGAGTAGAGACCCAGTACTTC
J gene: TRBJ1-6; CDR3 length: 18; D gene: TRBD1; clone size: .; V gene: TRBV3-1; CDR3 protein: CASSPTGTGGTKSSPLHF; CDR3 DNA: TGTGCCAGCTCACCTACCGGGACAGGGGGGACGAAGTCTTCACCCCTCCACTTT
J gene: TRBJ2-3; CDR3 length: 16; D gene: TRBD2; clone size: .; V gene: TRBV20-1; CDR3 protein: CSARASSGSLEDTQYF; CDR3 DNA: TGCAGTGCTAGAGCGTCTAGCGGGAGTCTAGAAGATACGCAGTATTTT
J gene: TRBJ2-1; CDR3 length: 15; D gene: TRBD2; clone size: many; V gene: TRBV28; CDR3 protein: CASETSGRMFGEQFF; CDR3 DNA: TGTGCCAGCGAGACTAGCGGGAGGATGTTCGGTGAGCAGTTCTTC
J gene: TRBJ2-2; CDR3 length: 19; D gene: TRBD2; clone size: many; V gene: TRBV28; CDR3 protein: CASSFSGSGRASNTGELFF; CDR3 DNA: TGTGCCAGCAGTTTCTCGGGGAGCGGGAGAGCCTCGAACACCGGGGAGCTGTTTTTT
J gene: TRBJ2-1; CDR3 length: 15; D gene: TRBD2; clone size: many; V gene: TRBV7-2; CDR3 protein: CASSSTSGRHNEQFF; CDR3 DNA: TGTGCCAGCAGCTCGACTAGCGGGAGGCATAATGAGCAGTTCTTC
J gene: TRBJ2-3; CDR3 length: 16; D gene: TRBD2; clone size: many; V gene: TRBV12-3/TRBV12-4; CDR3 protein: CASSSGTSGSTDTQYF; CDR3 DNA: TGTGCCAGCAGTTCCGGGACTAGCGGAAGCACAGATACGCAGTATTTT
J gene: TRBJ2-7; CDR3 length: 16; D gene: TRBD2; clone size: few; V gene: TRBV9; CDR3 protein: CASSVNIASGSYEQYF; CDR3 DNA: TGTGCCAGCAGCGTCAATATCGCTAGCGGGAGCTACGAGCAGTACTTC
J gene: TRBJ1-5; CDR3 length: 13; D gene: TRBD1; clone size: .; V gene: TRBV4-2; CDR3 protein: CASSDRGGQPQHF; CDR3 DNA: TGTGCCAGCAGTGACAGGGGCGGTCAGCCCCAGCATTTT
J gene: TRBJ1-2; CDR3 length: 13; D gene: TRBD1; clone size: many; V gene: TRBV12-3/TRBV12-4; CDR3 protein: CASTTGQNYGYTF; CDR3 DNA: TGTGCCAGCACCACGGGACAGAACTATGGCTACACCTTC
J gene: TRBJ2-1; CDR3 length: 13; D gene: .; clone size: .; V gene: TRBV24-1; CDR3 protein: CATSDPGRYEQFF; CDR3 DNA: TGTGCCACCAGTGACCCGGGAAGGTATGAGCAGTTCTTC
J gene: TRBJ1-5; CDR3 length: 14; D gene: .; clone size: .; V gene: TRBV20-1; CDR3 protein: CSAPGHLINQPQHF; CDR3 DNA: TGCAGTGCACCGGGACACCTGATCAATCAGCCCCAGCATTTT
J gene: TRBJ2-7; CDR3 length: 13; D gene: .; clone size: many; V gene: TRBV7-2; CDR3 protein: CASSINRAREQYF; CDR3 DNA: TGTGCCAGCAGCATAAACAGGGCTCGCGAGCAGTACTTC
J gene: TRBJ1-5; CDR3 length: 15; D gene: .; clone size: .; V gene: TRBV25-1; CDR3 protein: CASSGYANVNQPQHF; CDR3 DNA: TGTGCCAGCAGTGGATATGCAAATGTGAATCAGCCCCAGCATTTT
J gene: TRBJ1-1; CDR3 length: 15; D gene: TRBD1; clone size: many; V gene: TRBV19; CDR3 protein: CASRGKLQGIAEAFF; CDR3 DNA: TGTGCCAGCAGAGGAAAATTACAGGGGATCGCTGAAGCTTTCTTT
J gene: TRBJ1-1; CDR3 length: 13; D gene: .; clone size: many; V gene: TRBV28; CDR3 protein: CATVRVVNTEAFF; CDR3 DNA: TGTGCCACTGTACGCGTGGTGAACACTGAAGCTTTCTTT
J gene: TRBJ2-1; CDR3 length: 15; D gene: TRBD2; clone size: many; V gene: TRBV6-2/TRBV6-3; CDR3 protein: CASSRTSGNSNEQFF; CDR3 DNA: TGTGCCAGCAGTCGGACTAGCGGGAATTCGAATGAGCAGTTCTTC
J gene: TRBJ2-7; CDR3 length: 15; D gene: TRBD1; clone size: few; V gene: TRBV24-1; CDR3 protein: CATSDFADRVDEQYF; CDR3 DNA: TGTGCCACCAGTGATTTTGCGGACAGGGTCGACGAGCAGTACTTC
J gene: TRBJ1-1; CDR3 length: 14; D gene: TRBD1; clone size: many; V gene: TRBV7-8; CDR3 protein: CASSPRTGDTEAFF; CDR3 DNA: TGTGCCAGCAGCCCGAGGACAGGGGACACTGAAGCTTTCTTT
J gene: TRBJ1-4; CDR3 length: 13; D gene: TRBD1; clone size: few; V gene: TRBV20-1; CDR3 protein: CSARGTGQEKLFF; CDR3 DNA: TGCAGTGCTAGGGGGACAGGGCAGGAAAAACTGTTTTTT
J gene: TRBJ2-7; CDR3 length: 15; D gene: .; clone size: many; V gene: TRBV30; CDR3 protein: CAWSPPFRSSYEQYF; CDR3 DNA: TGTGCCTGGAGTCCCCCCTTCAGAAGCTCCTACGAGCAGTACTTC
J gene: TRBJ2-5; CDR3 length: 15; D gene: .; clone size: .; V gene: TRBV13; CDR3 protein: CASSLGLLNQETQYF; CDR3 DNA: TGTGCCAGCAGCTTGGGACTTCTAAATCAAGAGACCCAGTACTTC
J gene: TRBJ1-6; CDR3 length: 13; D gene: TRBD1; clone size: .; V gene: TRBV12-3/TRBV12-4; CDR3 protein: CASRQGYDSPLHF; CDR3 DNA: TGTGCCAGTAGACAGGGTTACGATTCACCCCTCCACTTT
J gene: TRBJ2-2; CDR3 length: 15; D gene: .; clone size: many; V gene: TRBV5-1; CDR3 protein: CASSLVADMTGELFF; CDR3 DNA: TGCGCCAGCAGCTTGGTGGCGGACATGACCGGGGAGCTGTTTTTT
J gene: TRBJ1-5; CDR3 length: 15; D gene: .; clone size: few; V gene: TRBV6-5; CDR3 protein: CASSYRANSNQPQHF; CDR3 DNA: TGTGCCAGCAGTTACAGGGCCAATAGCAATCAGCCCCAGCATTTT
J gene: TRBJ1-5; CDR3 length: 17; D gene: TRBD1; clone size: .; V gene: TRBV12-3/TRBV12-4; CDR3 protein: CASREGDRGYSNQPQHF; CDR3 DNA: TGTGCCAGCAGGGAGGGGGACAGGGGATATAGCAATCAGCCCCAGCATTTT
J gene: TRBJ2-3; CDR3 length: 15; D gene: .; clone size: few; V gene: TRBV9; CDR3 protein: CASSFLSAIADTQYF; CDR3 DNA: TGTGCCAGCAGCTTCCTTAGCGCTATCGCAGATACGCAGTATTTT
J gene: TRBJ2-5; CDR3 length: 14; D gene: .; clone size: .; V gene: TRBV10-1; CDR3 protein: CASSDDNFQETQYF; CDR3 DNA: TGCGCCAGCAGTGACGACAATTTCCAAGAGACCCAGTACTTC
J gene: TRBJ2-1; CDR3 length: 15; D gene: TRBD2; clone size: few; V gene: TRBV2; CDR3 protein: CASSLREGSYNEQFF; CDR3 DNA: TGTGCCAGCAGCCTGCGGGAGGGATCCTACAATGAGCAGTTCTTC
J gene: TRBJ2-5; CDR3 length: 13; D gene: .; clone size: .; V gene: TRBV12-3/TRBV12-4; CDR3 protein: CASSLGPGETQYF; CDR3 DNA: TGTGCCAGCAGTTTAGGCCCCGGGGAGACCCAGTACTTC
J gene: TRBJ1-1; CDR3 length: 14; D gene: .; clone size: many; V gene: TRBV12-3/TRBV12-4; CDR3 protein: CASSPGRIKDEAFF; CDR3 DNA: TGTGCCAGCAGTCCGGGACGGATTAAAGATGAAGCTTTCTTT
J gene: TRBJ2-7; CDR3 length: 16; D gene: TRBD1; clone size: .; V gene: TRBV6-1; CDR3 protein: CASRPPPGQGKYEQYF; CDR3 DNA: TGTGCCAGCAGACCACCCCCGGGACAGGGGAAATACGAGCAGTACTTC
J gene: TRBJ1-1; CDR3 length: 14; D gene: .; clone size: many; V gene: TRBV7-9; CDR3 protein: CASTPREANTEAFF; CDR3 DNA: TGTGCCAGCACTCCCAGGGAGGCGAACACTGAAGCTTTCTTT
J gene: TRBJ2-3; CDR3 length: 16; D gene: .; clone size: few; V gene: TRBV7-2; CDR3 protein: CASSLAGPAGVDTQYF; CDR3 DNA: TGTGCCAGCAGCTTAGCAGGCCCGGCGGGTGTAGATACGCAGTATTTT
J gene: TRBJ1-1; CDR3 length: 17; D gene: TRBD1; clone size: many; V gene: TRBV18; CDR3 protein: CASSSASRTGPNTEAFF; CDR3 DNA: TGTGCCAGCTCATCCGCTAGCAGGACAGGGCCGAACACTGAAGCTTTCTTT
J gene: TRBJ2-5; CDR3 length: 14; D gene: TRBD2; clone size: .; V gene: TRBV5-1; CDR3 protein: CASSNVAGQETQYF; CDR3 DNA: TGCGCCAGCAGCAACGTAGCGGGGCAAGAGACCCAGTACTTC
J gene: TRBJ2-1; CDR3 length: 17; D gene: TRBD1; clone size: .; V gene: TRBV12-3/TRBV12-4; CDR3 protein: CASSPHLTGGLTIEQFF; CDR3 DNA: TGTGCCAGCAGTCCACACCTTACAGGGGGCCTAACGATCGAGCAGTTCTTC
J gene: TRBJ1-3; CDR3 length: 16; D gene: .; clone size: .; V gene: TRBV3-1; CDR3 protein: CASSHNDGPSGNTIYF; CDR3 DNA: TGTGCCAGCAGCCACAATGACGGACCCTCTGGAAACACCATATATTTT
J gene: TRBJ1-1; CDR3 length: 13; D gene: .; clone size: .; V gene: TRBV29-1; CDR3 protein: CSVQGQVGTEAFF; CDR3 DNA: TGCAGCGTCCAAGGTCAGGTGGGCACTGAAGCTTTCTTT
J gene: TRBJ2-5; CDR3 length: 17; D gene: .; clone size: few; V gene: TRBV4-1; CDR3 protein: CASSREVVGRGQETQYF; CDR3 DNA: TGCGCCAGCAGCCGCGAGGTGGTAGGAAGGGGGCAAGAGACCCAGTACTTC
J gene: TRBJ2-1; CDR3 length: 15; D gene: TRBD2; clone size: many; V gene: TRBV27; CDR3 protein: CASSSGLRSYNEQFF; CDR3 DNA: TGTGCCAGCAGTTCGGGACTACGCTCCTACAATGAGCAGTTCTTC
J gene: TRBJ1-5; CDR3 length: 14; D gene: .; clone size: .; V gene: TRBV2; CDR3 protein: CASREEYSNQPQHF; CDR3 DNA: TGTGCCAGCAGAGAGGAATATAGCAATCAGCCCCAGCATTTT
J gene: TRBJ1-2; CDR3 length: 14; D gene: .; clone size: many; V gene: TRBV2; CDR3 protein: CASREDGLGYGYTF; CDR3 DNA: TGTGCCAGCAGGGAAGACGGTTTGGGCTATGGCTACACCTTC
J gene: TRBJ1-1; CDR3 length: 14; D gene: TRBD1; clone size: many; V gene: TRBV19; CDR3 protein: CASTVDRGFTEAFF; CDR3 DNA: TGTGCCAGTACCGTCGACAGGGGGTTCACTGAAGCTTTCTTT
J gene: TRBJ2-3; CDR3 length: 13; D gene: .; clone size: .; V gene: TRBV7-2; CDR3 protein: CASSVGGTTPAYF; CDR3 DNA: TGTGCCAGCAGCGTGGGCGGGACAACCCCTGCGTATTTT
J gene: TRBJ2-4; CDR3 length: 16; D gene: .; clone size: .; V gene: TRBV5-5; CDR3 protein: CASSLRRSLEGNIQYF; CDR3 DNA: TGTGCCAGCAGCTTGCGACGGAGTTTGGAGGGAAACATTCAGTACTTC